This TCR beta chain was captured in a study of blood T cells in healthy people across ages (dated by TCRdb to the mid-2010s). With respect to the entire study: In model experiments, roughly one uniquely barcoded TCR beta cDNA molecule per two T cells was captured by template switching. Age-related changes in TCR beta repertoire diversity were measured in the study by deep sequencing normalized with unique cDNA molecular identifiers. For two donors (one aged 18 to 29 and one aged 80 or older), the study analyzed two additional independent replicas of 1 million unique cDNA reads from the same blood draw. The donors were divided into four age groups: young (average about 16 years), middle-aged (approximately 39), aged (about 62) and long-lived (about 90). Points the paper makes about the study in general: Compared with the aged group, more naive CD4+ T cells, fewer expanded clones and increased TCR diversity were shown by the long-lived group, suggesting age selection. Estimates of total diversity based on one million sequenced T cells were considered lower bounds and underestimates. As age increased, observed TCR beta diversity per million T cells dropped in a roughly linear way, and a significant reduction was already evident by age around 41. Observed TCR beta diversity correlated strongly with the percentage of naive T cells measured by flow cytometry. Because profiling used bulk unsorted PBMCs, naive and antigen-experienced compartments could not be compared conclusively. Because the CMV infection status of the donors was unknown, age-related changes in expanded clonotypes may potentially have been confounded.

A note on this clonotype: It lacks a known antigen. The sample holds no much larger clone one base away, and base qualities are not on file.

The donors were 40 or so Caucasian individuals from Russia, aged roughly 6 to 90 years, who were systemically healthy. Roughly 10 milliliters of peripheral blood were drawn from each donor into EDTA-treated Vacutainer tubes. PBMCs were isolated by Ficoll-Paque density-gradient centrifugation, with at least 6.5 million obtained per sample. Trizol reagent was used to extract total RNA from PBMCs, with at least 5 micrograms per sample. For every donor, an aliquot of PBMCs went through flow cytometry to measure the percentages of naive CD45RAhigh/CD27high T cells. Libraries came from 5' RACE. The run used an Illumina HiSeq 2500. A second PCR of roughly 7 to 11 cycles was performed with a sample-barcoded 5' primer and a J-beta primer mix. A template-switch 5' adaptor carrying 12 random nucleotides introduced a unique molecular identifier onto each TCR beta cDNA molecule. Each sample yielded at least 3 million CDR3-containing paired-end reads. All of the RNA was converted into first-strand cDNA using the Mint cDNA synthesis kit, with a TRBC-specific oligonucleotide serving as the primer. After uracil-DNA glycosylase treatment, a first 18-cycle PCR used universal primers M1SS and BC2_uni_R on all cDNA. As for the original processing: Normalization of each sample was performed by random selection of 1 million high-quality reads, each carrying a distinct molecular identifier. Reads with shared molecular identifiers were discarded instead of being binned into consensus sequences. MiTCR, run with a Q25 quality threshold and the strictest error-elimination algorithm, handled CDR3 identification, clonotype clustering and error correction. A nonparametric unseen species model using Euler transformation provided a lower-bound estimate of total TCR beta diversity. The raw public data were reprocessed by TCRdb itself: fastp quality trimming at Q25, MiXCR clonotype calling, in-frame beta chains only. All rows with the same CDR3 protein become a single entry with the most common DNA and genes. The V and J calls shown here were made by TCRdb, not taken from the authors' results. This sample holds 700,000 to 900,000 distinct CDR3 sequences; under 30% were observed only once. Over 2.5% of the sample lies in the top ten.

CDR1 and CDR2, per the germline V gene, are SGHVS and FQNEAQ. The CDR3 runs 11 residues from the cysteine to the phenylalanine. Of all the DNA, just the CDR3 is kept, 33 bases in frame from base 1. Trimming removed 4 bases from V and 7 bases from J, leaving 8 bases between the germline ends. The same data also went into a second study, on T cells of mothers and their children. That second report states: Nine systemically healthy Caucasian individuals served as donors, namely three mothers together with their six children. cDNA synthesis used all of the extracted RNA, with approximately 1.4 ug of RNA in each 15 ul reaction. Sample barcodes and 2-4 random nucleotides were added via the M1S primer in the second PCR. Each mother yielded over 9 million TCR beta CDR3 reads and each child about 3 million reads. TCR recombination output is similarly shaped by thymic selection in related and unrelated pairs, with a minor effect exerted by inherited differences. Related mother-child pairs always showed normalized repertoire overlap that was slightly higher than in unrelated mother-child pairs, though the difference was never significant. With a sensitivity of about 100 clones per million clonotypes, no persistent microchimeric T cell clones were detected. In the study, deep NGS was used to compare the TCR beta repertoires of mothers and children, and features distinguishing related mother-child pairs from unrelated individuals were sought. On average, the children were roughly 12 +/- 4 years old, while the mothers were approximately 40 +/- 4 years old. After adapter ligation was performed with NEBNext reagents, the libraries were sequenced on an Illumina HiSeq 2000 with 100+100 nt paired-end reads. Mother and child libraries were prepared a month apart and sequenced in separate runs to prevent cross-contamination. Each donor had between roughly 500,000 and 2,200,000 distinct TCR beta clonotypes identified. Naive TCR beta clonotypes were estimated from low-frequency clonotypes matched to each donor's FACS-determined naive share, without sorting.

Sequenced material: blood. Recombination joined TRBV7-8 with TRBJ2-7, with the identity of the D gene unclear. The source is a boy aged 5-17 years in good health. The base sequence is TGTGCCAGCAGCTCCCATGAAGAGCAGTACTTC. It translates as CASSSHEEQYF.